These 6 T cell receptor beta chains originate from one sample sequenced in a study of T cell repertoires in cytomegalovirus infection. TCRdb itself ran the reads through MiXCR, one entry per CDR3 protein. This sample yields around 490,000 distinct CDR3 sequences, of which approximately 25% are seen a single time; under 15% belongs to the top ten. Sequencing was done on a sample of PBMCs. The receptors originated from a human donor in good health (CMV status not recorded). Some clones in this sample may be carry-over from other donors' samples.

This clonotype occurred a few times. The V gene is TRBV12-3 or TRBV12-4, the J gene TRBJ2-7, with D possibly being TRBD2 (6 bases). V lost 1 base, J lost 7 bases, and 11 bases lay in between. This CDR3 has 13 amino acids. The CDR3 DNA is TGTGCCAGCAGTTTAGGTCAGGCGGGAGAGCAGTACGTC. Translated, it gives CASSLGQAGEQYV.

This chain links TRBV6-9 with TRBJ1-1; perhaps TRBD1 as D (6 bases). The germline V gene encodes CDR1 MNHGY and CDR2 SVAAGI. This CDR3 has 14 amino acids. Trimming removed 7 bases at V and 1 base at J, with 13 bases between. CDR3 DNA sequence: TGTGCCAGCACCGAAGGGGGGACGAACACTGAAGCTTTCTTT. Its protein is CASTEGGTNTEAFF.

The rearrangement uses TRBV7-9 and TRBJ2-1; 11 bases line up with TRBD2. The length of the CDR3 is 15 residues. Trimming cost V 5 bases and J 2 bases; bases outside gene matches: 2. CDR1 and CDR2 (germline): SEHNR, FQNEAQ (reference sequence). For the CDR3, the DNA is TGTGCCAGCAGCCGACTAGCGGGAACCTACAATGAGCAGTTCTTC. This encodes CASSRLAGTYNEQFF.

The table lists this clonotype with a few counts. The genes are TRBV28 and TRBJ2-1; D could derive from TRBD1 or TRBD2 (5 bases each). The CDR3 is 14 amino acids. V shed 6 bases and J shed 7 bases, with 16 bases lying between them. The germline CDR1 and CDR2 sequences are MDHEN and SYDVKM. The CDR3 DNA is TGTGCCAGCAGCTCTGCTGGGGGTCAGAATGAGCAGTTCTTC. Amino acid sequence: CASSSAGGQNEQFF.

This clonotype was counted ten times or more. The chain couples TRBV7-2 to TRBJ2-2; unclear D gene. This CDR3 spans 11 amino acids. Germline CDR1 and CDR2: SGHTA and FQGNSA. V was clipped by 5 bases and J by 8 bases, with 6 bases between them. CDR3 DNA sequence: TGTGCCAGCAGCCCCCGAGGGGAGCTGTTTTTT. Residues: CASSPRGELFF. Supplemented by reference TRBV7-2 and TRBJ2-2, the full variable domain reads GAGVSQSPSNKVTEKGKDVELRCDPISGHTALYWYRQSLGQGLEFLIYFQGNSAPDKSGLPSDRFSAERTGGSVSTLTIQRTQQEDSAVYLCASSPRGELFFGEGSRLTVL.

This clonotype has ten or more counts. In DNA, the CDR3 is TGTGCCAGCAGCTCGGGACGGCACTCCTACGAGCAGTACTTC. Its translation: CASSSGRHSYEQYF. This sequence joins TRBV7-2 and TRBJ2-7; either TRBD1 or TRBD2 may fit D (5 bases each). V lost 4 bases and J lost 0, with 10 bases in between. CDR3 length: 14 amino acids. CDR1 and CDR2 (germline): SGHTA, FQGNSA.